These 17 T cell receptor beta chains were sequenced from one sample in a study of control samples from healthy donors and cancer patients. The repertoire was sequenced with immunoSEQ multiplex PCR; TCRdb's copy has only in-frame clones and lacks some. The table has about 180,000 clones, 91% seen once. The sample was blood. All receptors derive from a woman aged 40-49 years in good health.

V is TRBV29-1 and J is TRBJ2-3; 8 nucleotides line up with TRBD2. Germline assignment: CDR1 SQVTM and CDR2 ANQGSEA. V was clipped by 8 bases and J by 2 bases; unmatched bases: 12. This CDR3 contains 15 residues. CDR3 nucleotides: TGCAGCAGCGAGAGAGTCGGGGGGGACACAGATACGCAGTATTTT. Protein: CSSERVGGDTDTQYF.

The rearrangement links TRBV5-6 to TRBJ2-2; D call uncertain. CDR3 length equals 13 residues. Germline V CDR1 and CDR2: SGHDT, YYEEEE. Trimming stripped 0 bases from V and 6 bases from J, with 6 bases between. The CDR3 spells CASSLGYPGELFF. The DNA for the CDR3 is TGTGCCAGCAGCTTGGGATACCCCGGGGAGCTGTTTTTT.

CDR3 nucleotides: TGTGCCATCAGTGGTTATAGCTTCCCAGATACGCAGTATTTT. Amino acid sequence: CAISGYSFPDTQYF. The chain couples TRBV10-3 to TRBJ2-3; D remains ambiguous. The ends were cut back, 4 bases at V and 4 bases at J, with 12 bases in the middle. Germline values: CDR1 ENHRY, CDR2 SYGVKD. The CDR3 runs to 14 residues.

V gene TRBV5-1 combines with J gene TRBJ2-3; D possibly corresponds to TRBD2 (6 bases). The CDR3 runs to 17 residues. V dropped 4 bases and J dropped 0 bases, with 18 bases sitting between them. CDR1 is SGHRS, CDR2 YFSETQ, per germline. CDR3 loop: CASSPRRGPTSTDTQYF. CDR3 bases: TGCGCCAGCAGCCCGAGGCGGGGACCGACTAGCACAGATACGCAGTATTTT.

This clone came up once. The gene calls are TRBV29-1 and TRBJ1-1; no clear D. V lost 1 base and J lost 4, with 10 bases in between. Looked up from germline, CDR1 is SQVTM and CDR2 is ANQGSEA. The CDR3 consists of 13 residues. The CDR3 loop is CSVEAGSGTEAFF. CDR3 nucleotides: TGCAGCGTTGAAGCGGGGTCTGGCACTGAAGCTTTCTTT.

The chain joins TRBV5-6 to TRBJ2-7; D possibly corresponds to TRBD2 (5 bases). The V gene's germline CDR1 is SGHDT and CDR2 YYEEEE. V was cut by 4 bases and J by 3 bases, with 17 bases left in between. This CDR3 is 15 amino acids long. In DNA, the CDR3 is TGTGCCAGCAGCCGCGGGTGGGGATATAACTACGAGCAGTACTTC. It encodes CASSRGWGYNYEQYF.

The chain carries TRBV27 and TRBJ2-1; unclear D gene. The CDR3 sequence is 15 residues long. Trimming took 0 bases from V and 6 from J, leaving 12 bases between them. CDR1 and CDR2 (germline): MNHEY, SMNVEV (reference sequence). This CDR3 is CASSLSGGGRNEQFF. The CDR3 nucleotides are TGTGCCAGCAGTTTATCGGGCGGTGGCCGCAATGAGCAGTTCTTC.

This chain connects TRBV5-1 to TRBJ1-2; D gene unclear. The CDR3 contains 15 residues. V was clipped by 3 bases and J by 5 bases, with 17 bases between them. CDR1 is SGHRS, CDR2 YFSETQ, per germline. The CDR3: CASSSPSTDPYGYTF. As DNA, the CDR3 is TGCGCCAGCAGCTCCCCTTCAACAGACCCGTATGGCTACACCTTC.

In DNA form, the CDR3 reads TGTGCCAGCAGCCGCCAGGTCTCCTACGAGCAGTACTTC. Protein sequence: CASSRQVSYEQYF. The chain employs TRBV13 and TRBJ2-7; D is ambiguous. The ends were cut back, 5 bases at V and 0 bases at J, with 8 bases in the middle. CDR3 length: 13 amino acids. CDR1 is PRHDT and CDR2 is FYEKMQ in the germline V gene (reference sequence).

V gene TRBV6-1 combines with J gene TRBJ2-6; D is unclear. Trimming shortened V by 1 base and J by 2 bases, and 6 bases separated the two germline ends. The CDR3 consists of 15 residues. Germline values: CDR1 MNHNS, CDR2 SASEGT. CDR3 nucleotide sequence: TGTGCCAGCAGTGAAGAGGGTGCTGGGGCCAACGTCCTGACTTTC. Protein: CASSEEGAGANVLTF.

The chain has TRBV11-2 and TRBJ2-1; D perhaps matches TRBD2 (6 bases). This CDR3 has 11 residues. Per the germline V gene, CDR1 is SGHAT and CDR2 is FQNNGV. Trimming removed 3 bases at V and 10 bases at J, with 7 bases between. The CDR3 protein is CASSLGGEQFF. The CDR3 DNA reads TGTGCCAGCAGCTTGGGGGGAGAGCAGTTCTTC.

The CDR3 sequence: CASSLTPLRGGLDGELFF. The CDR3 bases are TGTGCCAGCAGCTTAACCCCTCTTCGGGGGGGCCTCGACGGGGAGCTGTTTTTT. The rearrangement uses TRBV11-2 and TRBJ2-2, with 8 nucleotides matching TRBD2. The germline CDR1 and CDR2 sequences are SGHAT and FQNNGV. After removal of 2 bases from V and 7 bases from J, the junction contained 15 bases not matched to a gene. The CDR3 is made up of 18 amino acids.

The chain joins TRBV5-1 to TRBJ2-1; no clear D gene. V was cut by 2 bases and J by 6 bases, with 12 bases left in between. Germline V CDR1 and CDR2: SGHRS, YFSETQ. The CDR3 extends over 14 amino acids. This CDR3 is CASSFEPPRNEQFF. CDR3 nucleotide sequence: TGCGCCAGCAGCTTTGAACCCCCGCGCAATGAGCAGTTCTTC.

This sequence joins TRBV2 and TRBJ1-5; D is possibly TRBD1 (6 bases). Per the germline V gene, CDR1 is SNHLY and CDR2 is FYNNEI. The length of the CDR3 is 13 residues. Trimming cost V 6 bases and J 4 bases, with 10 bases left between them. The CDR3: CASSWDINQPQHF. The CDR3 nucleotides read TGTGCCAGCAGCTGGGACATTAATCAGCCCCAGCATTTT.

V is TRBV27 and J is TRBJ1-5, with no clear D. This CDR3 has 15 residues. Trimming left V 0 bases short and J 4 bases short, with 10 bases between. Germline assignment: CDR1 MNHEY and CDR2 SMNVEV (reference sequence). The DNA of the CDR3 is TGTGCCAGCAGTTTATCTGTTCGCGAGAATCAGCCCCAGCATTTT. Translating it yields CASSLSVRENQPQHF.

This chain uses TRBV5-1 with TRBJ1-6; D is unresolved. The V end lost 4 bases, the J end lost 13 bases, and 18 bases lay between the germline ends. The germline V gene has CDR1 SGHRS and CDR2 YFSETQ. The CDR3 runs to 14 residues. CDR3: CASSMDGGGSPLHF. The CDR3 DNA sequence: TGCGCCAGCAGCATGGACGGCGGAGGGTCCCCCCTCCACTTT. Looking up the rest from reference TRBV5-1 and TRBJ1-6 gives the full variable domain: KAGVTQTPRYLIKTRGQQVTLSCSPISGHRSVSWYQQTPGQGLQFLFEYFSETQRNKGNFPGRFSGRQFSNSRSEMNVSTLELGDSALYLCASSMDGGGSPLHFGNGTRLTVT.

This chain connects TRBV6-6 to TRBJ1-5; 11 bases line up with TRBD1. The CDR3 has 14 amino acids. Germline CDR1 MNHNY, CDR2 SVGAGI (reference sequence). The V gene end was trimmed by 7 bases and the J gene end by 4 bases; junction bases not matched to a gene: 3. As DNA, the CDR3 is TGTGCCAGCACCGGGACAGGGGGAAATCAGCCCCAGCATTTT. Its translation: CASTGTGGNQPQHF.